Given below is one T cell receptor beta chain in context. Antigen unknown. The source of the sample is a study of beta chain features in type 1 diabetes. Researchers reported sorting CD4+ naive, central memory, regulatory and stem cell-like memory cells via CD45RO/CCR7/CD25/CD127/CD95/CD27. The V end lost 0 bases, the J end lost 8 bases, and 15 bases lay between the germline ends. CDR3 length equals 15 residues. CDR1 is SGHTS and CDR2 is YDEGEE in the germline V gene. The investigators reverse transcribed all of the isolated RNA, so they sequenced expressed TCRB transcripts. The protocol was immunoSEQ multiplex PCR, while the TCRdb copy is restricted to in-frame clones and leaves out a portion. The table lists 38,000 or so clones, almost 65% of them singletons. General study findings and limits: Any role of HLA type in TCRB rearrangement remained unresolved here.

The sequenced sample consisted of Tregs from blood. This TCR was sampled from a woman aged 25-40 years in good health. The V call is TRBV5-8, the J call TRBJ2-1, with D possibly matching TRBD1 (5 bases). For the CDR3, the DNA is TGTGCCAGCAGCTTGGGTCAGGGCTTTTTTCATGAGCAGTTCTTC. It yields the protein CASSLGQGFFHEQFF.